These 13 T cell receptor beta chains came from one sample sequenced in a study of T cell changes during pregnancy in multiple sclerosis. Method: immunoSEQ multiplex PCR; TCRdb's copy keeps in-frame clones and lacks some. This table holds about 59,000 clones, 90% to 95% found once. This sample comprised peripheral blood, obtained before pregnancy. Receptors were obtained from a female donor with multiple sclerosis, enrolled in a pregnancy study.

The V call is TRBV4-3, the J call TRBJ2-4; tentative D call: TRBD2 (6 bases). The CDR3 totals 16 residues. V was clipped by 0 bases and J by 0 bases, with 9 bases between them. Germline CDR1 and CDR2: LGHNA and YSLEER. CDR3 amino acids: CASSQDGGIAKNIQYF. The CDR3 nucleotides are TGCGCCAGCAGCCAAGATGGGGGGATAGCCAAAAACATTCAGTACTTC.

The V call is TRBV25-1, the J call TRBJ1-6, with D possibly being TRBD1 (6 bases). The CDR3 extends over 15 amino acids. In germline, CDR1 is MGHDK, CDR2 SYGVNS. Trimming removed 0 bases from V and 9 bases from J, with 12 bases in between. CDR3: CASSEYRGGASPLHF. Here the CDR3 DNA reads TGTGCCAGCAGTGAATACAGGGGCGGCGCTTCACCCCTCCACTTT.

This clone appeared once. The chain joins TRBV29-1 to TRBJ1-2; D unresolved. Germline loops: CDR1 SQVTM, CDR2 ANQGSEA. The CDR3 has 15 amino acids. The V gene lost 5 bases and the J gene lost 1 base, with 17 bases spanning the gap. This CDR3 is CSVPGPAQDNYGYTF. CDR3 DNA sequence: TGCAGCGTTCCAGGTCCCGCGCAGGATAACTATGGCTACACCTTC. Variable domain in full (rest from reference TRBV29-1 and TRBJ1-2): SAVISQKPSRDICQRGTSLTIQCQVDSQVTMMFWYRQQPGQSLTLIATANQGSEATYESGFVIDKFPISRPNLTFSTLTVSNMSPEDSSIYLCSVPGPAQDNYGYTFGSGTRLTVV.

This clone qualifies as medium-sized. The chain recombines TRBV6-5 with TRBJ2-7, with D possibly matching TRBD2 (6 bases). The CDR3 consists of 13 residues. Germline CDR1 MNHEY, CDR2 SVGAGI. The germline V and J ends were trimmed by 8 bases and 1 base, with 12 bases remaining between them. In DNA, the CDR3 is TGTGCCAGCTCGGGACTTGCATCCTACGAGCAGTACTTC. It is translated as CASSGLASYEQYF.

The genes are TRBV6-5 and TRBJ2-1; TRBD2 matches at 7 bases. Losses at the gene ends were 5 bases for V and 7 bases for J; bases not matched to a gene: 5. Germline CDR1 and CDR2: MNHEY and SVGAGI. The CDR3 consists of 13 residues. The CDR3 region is CASSGWEGNEQFF. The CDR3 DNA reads TGTGCCAGCAGTGGATGGGAGGGGAATGAGCAGTTCTTC.

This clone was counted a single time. In nucleotides, the CDR3 is TGTGCCAGCAGGGGGCTCGGACTAGCGGGGGCCTCAGATACGCAGTATTTT. This gives the protein CASRGLGLAGASDTQYF. The rearrangement uses TRBV2 and TRBJ2-3, with 13 bases lining up with TRBD2. The trim removed 6 bases at V and 4 bases at J, leaving 10 bases unmatched. This CDR3 is built from 17 residues. CDR1 is SNHLY and CDR2 is FYNNEI in the germline V gene.

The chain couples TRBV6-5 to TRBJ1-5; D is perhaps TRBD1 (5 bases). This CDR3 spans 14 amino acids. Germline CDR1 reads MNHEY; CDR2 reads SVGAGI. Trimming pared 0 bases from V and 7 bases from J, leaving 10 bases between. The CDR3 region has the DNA TGTGCCAGCAGTTACTCGGGGGGAGGCCAGCCCCAGCATTTT. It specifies CASSYSGGGQPQHF.

CDR3 DNA: TGTGCCAGCAGCGCGGGGGACAGGGAGGGTCAGCCCCAGCATTTT. Protein sequence: CASSAGDREGQPQHF. The V and J genes are TRBV9 and TRBJ1-5; TRBD1 aligns across 9 bases. The CDR3 extends over 15 amino acids. V lost 3 bases to trimming and J lost 6 bases; unmatched junction nucleotides: 7. Germline values: CDR1 SGDLS, CDR2 YYNGEE.

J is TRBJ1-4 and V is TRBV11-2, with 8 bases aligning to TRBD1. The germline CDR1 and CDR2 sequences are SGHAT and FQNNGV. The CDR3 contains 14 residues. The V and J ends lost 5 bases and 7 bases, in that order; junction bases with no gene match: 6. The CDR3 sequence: CASSPAGGIEKLFF. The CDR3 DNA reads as TGTGCCAGCAGCCCGGCAGGGGGCATTGAAAAACTGTTTTTT.

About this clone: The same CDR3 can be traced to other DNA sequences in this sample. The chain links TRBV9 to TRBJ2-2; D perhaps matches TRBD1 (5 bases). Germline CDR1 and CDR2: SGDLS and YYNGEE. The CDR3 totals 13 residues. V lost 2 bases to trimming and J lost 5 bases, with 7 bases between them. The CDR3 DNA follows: TGTGCCAGCAGCGTCAGGGTAACCGGGGAGCTGTTTTTT. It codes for CASSVRVTGELFF.

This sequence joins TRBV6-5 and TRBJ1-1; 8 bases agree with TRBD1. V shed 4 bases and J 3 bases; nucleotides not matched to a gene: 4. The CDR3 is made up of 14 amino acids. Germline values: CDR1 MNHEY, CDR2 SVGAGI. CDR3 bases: TGTGCCAGCAGTTTTAGGACAGGGTACACTGAAGCTTTCTTT. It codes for CASSFRTGYTEAFF.

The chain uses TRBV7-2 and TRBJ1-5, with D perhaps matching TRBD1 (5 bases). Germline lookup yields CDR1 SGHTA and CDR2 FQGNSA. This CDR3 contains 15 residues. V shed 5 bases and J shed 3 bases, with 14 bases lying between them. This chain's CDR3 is CASSPYDRPNQPQHF. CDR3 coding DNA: TGTGCCAGCAGCCCATACGACAGACCCAATCAGCCCCAGCATTTT.

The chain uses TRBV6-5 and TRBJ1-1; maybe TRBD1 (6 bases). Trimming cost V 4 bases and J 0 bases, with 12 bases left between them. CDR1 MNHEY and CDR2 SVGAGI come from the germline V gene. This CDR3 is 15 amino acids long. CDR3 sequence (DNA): TGTGCCAGCAGTTTAAGGGCAGGGGTGAACACTGAAGCTTTCTTT. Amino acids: CASSLRAGVNTEAFF.